A selection of T cell receptor beta chains follows, all from one sample in a study of cytomegalovirus exposure and HLA in healthy donors. Sequencing was performed with immunoSEQ multiplex PCR; in TCRdb, only in-frame clones are kept and a portion is missing. The table has roughly 150,000 clones, 60% to 80% seen once. The material sequenced was PBMCs. The receptors were gathered from a man in his late teens or twenties in good health and CMV-seropositive. CDR3s include the opening cysteine and the closing phenylalanine or tryptophan. Each record gives: CDR3 protein, CDR3 DNA, J gene, V gene, D gene, clone size. D genes are given only for firm matches. Size is omitted from some rows. Given values are once, few, many or a class for expanded clones.

CDR3aa: CASSTGGSETQYF; CDR3nt: TGCGCCAGCAGCACGGGAGGGTCAGAGACCCAGTACTTC; j_gene: TRBJ2-5; v_gene: TRBV5-1; d_gene: TRBD2; abundance: -
CDR3aa: CASTLGWGPGETQYF; CDR3nt: TGTGCCAGCACCCTTGGGTGGGGGCCGGGAGAGACCCAGTACTTC; j_gene: TRBJ2-5; v_gene: TRBV6-5; d_gene: -; abundance: -
CDR3aa: CASSMAVMNTEAFF; CDR3nt: TGTGCCAGTAGTATGGCGGTTATGAACACTGAAGCTTTCTTT; j_gene: TRBJ1-1; v_gene: TRBV19; d_gene: -; abundance: -
CDR3aa: CASSPRTGIRTNYGYTF; CDR3nt: TGTGCCAGCAGCCCCCGGACAGGGATACGTACTAACTATGGCTACACCTTC; j_gene: TRBJ1-2; v_gene: TRBV7-2; d_gene: TRBD1; abundance: -
CDR3aa: CASTVTGCGYTF; CDR3nt: TGTGCCAGCACCGTGACAGGGTGTGGCTACACCTTC; j_gene: TRBJ1-2; v_gene: TRBV7-9; d_gene: TRBD1; abundance: -
CDR3aa: CVSRGYRTEAFF; CDR3nt: TGTGTTAGCAGGGGTTATAGGACTGAAGCTTTCTTT; j_gene: TRBJ1-1; v_gene: TRBV19; d_gene: -; abundance: few
CDR3aa: CSAGLGRGEQYF; CDR3nt: TGCAGCGCAGGATTGGGACGGGGGGAGCAGTACTTC; j_gene: TRBJ2-7; v_gene: TRBV29-1; d_gene: -; abundance: -
CDR3aa: CASSRPGASGELFF; CDR3nt: TGTGCCAGCAGCCGCCCTGGGGCGTCCGGGGAGCTGTTTTTT; j_gene: TRBJ2-2; v_gene: TRBV14; d_gene: -; abundance: -
CDR3aa: CASSFGTTGNEQFF; CDR3nt: TGTGCCAGCAGTTTCGGGACAACGGGAAATGAGCAGTTCTTC; j_gene: TRBJ2-1; v_gene: TRBV27; d_gene: -; abundance: -
CDR3aa: CASSIVGGNDYEQYF; CDR3nt: TGTGCCAGTAGTATAGTCGGCGGGAATGACTACGAGCAGTACTTC; j_gene: TRBJ2-7; v_gene: TRBV19; d_gene: -; abundance: -
CDR3aa: CASSGAWDEQYF; CDR3nt: TGTGCCAGCAGTGGGGCCTGGGACGAGCAGTACTTC; j_gene: TRBJ2-7; v_gene: TRBV6-1; d_gene: -; abundance: few
CDR3aa: CAISERLAGEVYNEQFF; CDR3nt: TGTGCCATCAGTGAACGTTTGGCGGGAGAGGTCTACAATGAGCAGTTCTTC; j_gene: TRBJ2-1; v_gene: TRBV10-3; d_gene: TRBD2; abundance: -
CDR3aa: CASSSPGHNYEQYF; CDR3nt: TGTGCCAGCAGTTCTCCGGGACACAACTACGAGCAGTACTTC; j_gene: TRBJ2-7; v_gene: TRBV6-5; d_gene: -; abundance: -
CDR3aa: CASRQGPYEQYF; CDR3nt: TGTGCCTCTCGGCAGGGGCCCTACGAGCAGTACTTC; j_gene: TRBJ2-7; v_gene: TRBV28; d_gene: -; abundance: -
CDR3aa: CAISDEAFSNQPQHF; CDR3nt: TGTGCCATCAGTGACGAGGCCTTTAGCAATCAGCCCCAGCATTTT; j_gene: TRBJ1-5; v_gene: TRBV10-3; d_gene: -; abundance: -
CDR3aa: CASSLGIRGFPNF; CDR3nt: TGTGCCAGCAGCTTAGGTATCAGGGGGTTTCCAAACTTC; j_gene: TRBJ2-5; v_gene: TRBV11-2; d_gene: TRBD1; abundance: few
CDR3aa: CASSFSQGTPGNQPQHF; CDR3nt: TGTGCCAGCAGTTTCTCCCAGGGCACCCCGGGCAATCAGCCCCAGCATTTT; j_gene: TRBJ1-5; v_gene: TRBV28; d_gene: -; abundance: -
CDR3aa: CASSSNLESYEQYF; CDR3nt: TGTGCCAGCAGTTCTAATCTAGAGAGCTACGAGCAGTACTTC; j_gene: TRBJ2-7; v_gene: TRBV28; d_gene: -; abundance: -
CDR3aa: CASSADRHYYEQYF; CDR3nt: TGTGCCAGCAGTGCGGACAGACATTATTACGAGCAGTACTTC; j_gene: TRBJ2-7; v_gene: TRBV2; d_gene: -; abundance: -
CDR3aa: CASSLGQNTGELFF; CDR3nt: TGTGCCAGCAGCTTGGGACAGAACACCGGGGAGCTGTTTTTT; j_gene: TRBJ2-2; v_gene: TRBV7-2; d_gene: -; abundance: -
CDR3aa: CASSYGAGENEQFF; CDR3nt: TGTGCCAGCAGCTATGGGGCAGGGGAGAATGAGCAGTTCTTC; j_gene: TRBJ2-1; v_gene: TRBV5-4; d_gene: -; abundance: -
CDR3aa: CASSPGGQPQHF; CDR3nt: TGTGCCAGCAGTCCAGGGGGTCAGCCCCAGCATTTT; j_gene: TRBJ1-5; v_gene: TRBV28; d_gene: TRBD1; abundance: -
CDR3aa: CASSDSIGGQGYTF; CDR3nt: TGTGCCAGCAGTGACTCGATCGGGGGGCAGGGCTACACCTTC; j_gene: TRBJ1-2; v_gene: TRBV6-4; d_gene: -; abundance: -
CDR3aa: CASSQYFTLRNTEAFF; CDR3nt: TGTGCCAGCAGCCAATATTTCACACTACGGAACACTGAAGCTTTCTTT; j_gene: TRBJ1-1; v_gene: TRBV16; d_gene: -; abundance: once
CDR3aa: CASSYGLSTNYGYTF; CDR3nt: TGTGCCAGCAGTTACGGGTTATCCACTAACTATGGCTACACCTTC; j_gene: TRBJ1-2; v_gene: TRBV27; d_gene: -; abundance: -
CDR3aa: CASSLTRADTQYF; CDR3nt: TGTGCCAGCAGCTTAACGCGAGCAGATACGCAGTATTTT; j_gene: TRBJ2-3; v_gene: TRBV7-2; d_gene: -; abundance: -
CDR3aa: CAWSPGTGQPQHF; CDR3nt: TGTGCCTGGAGTCCAGGAACAGGTCAGCCCCAGCATTTT; j_gene: TRBJ1-5; v_gene: TRBV30; d_gene: -; abundance: -
CDR3aa: CAIRETSGNTGELFF; CDR3nt: TGTGCCATCAGAGAGACTAGCGGAAACACCGGGGAGCTGTTTTTT; j_gene: TRBJ2-2; v_gene: TRBV10-3; d_gene: TRBD2; abundance: -
CDR3aa: CASSSTVSYEQYF; CDR3nt: TGTGCCAGCAGCTCTACCGTATCCTACGAGCAGTACTTC; j_gene: TRBJ2-7; v_gene: TRBV7-9; d_gene: -; abundance: -
CDR3aa: CASSLGVQGNSEQYF; CDR3nt: TGTGCCAGCAGCTTGGGGGTACAGGGTAACAGCGAGCAGTACTTC; j_gene: TRBJ2-7; v_gene: TRBV5-6; d_gene: -; abundance: -
CDR3aa: CASRVTGSYEQYF; CDR3nt: TGTGCCAGCAGAGTTACAGGGTCCTACGAGCAGTACTTC; j_gene: TRBJ2-7; v_gene: TRBV28; d_gene: -; abundance: -
CDR3aa: CASSYGSGRAKADTQYF; CDR3nt: TGCGCCAGCAGCTATGGCAGCGGGAGGGCCAAGGCAGATACGCAGTATTTT; j_gene: TRBJ2-3; v_gene: TRBV5-1; d_gene: TRBD2; abundance: -
CDR3aa: CASSLSVRGLWQETQYF; CDR3nt: TGCGCCAGCAGCTTGTCTGTTAGGGGCCTTTGGCAAGAGACCCAGTACTTC; j_gene: TRBJ2-5; v_gene: TRBV5-1; d_gene: -; abundance: -
CDR3aa: CASNTKRRDTQYF; CDR3nt: TGTGCCAGCAATACAAAGCGGAGAGATACGCAGTATTTT; j_gene: TRBJ2-3; v_gene: TRBV11-2; d_gene: -; abundance: -
CDR3aa: CASSLGTSGSNEQFF; CDR3nt: TGTGCCAGCAGCCTAGGGACTAGCGGATCGAATGAGCAGTTCTTC; j_gene: TRBJ2-1; v_gene: TRBV13; d_gene: TRBD2; abundance: -
CDR3aa: CASGTSGTSSYEQYF; CDR3nt: TGTGCCAGTGGGACTAGCGGGACGAGCTCCTACGAGCAGTACTTC; j_gene: TRBJ2-7; v_gene: TRBV6-5; d_gene: TRBD2; abundance: -
CDR3aa: CASSPGLAVSSYNEQFF; CDR3nt: TGTGCCAGCTCACCAGGACTAGCGGTTAGCTCCTACAATGAGCAGTTCTTC; j_gene: TRBJ2-1; v_gene: TRBV18; d_gene: TRBD2; abundance: few
CDR3aa: CASKVDRNTEAFF; CDR3nt: TGTGCCAGCAAGGTCGACAGGAACACTGAAGCTTTCTTT; j_gene: TRBJ1-1; v_gene: TRBV6-1; d_gene: -; abundance: -
CDR3aa: CASSPRQDTEAFF; CDR3nt: TGTGCCAGCTCACCACGACAGGACACTGAAGCTTTCTTT; j_gene: TRBJ1-1; v_gene: TRBV18; d_gene: -; abundance: -
CDR3aa: CSSRIPSGGTEAFF; CDR3nt: TGTTCCAGCAGAATACCCAGCGGCGGCACTGAAGCTTTCTTT; j_gene: TRBJ1-1; v_gene: TRBV7-9; d_gene: -; abundance: -
CDR3aa: CASSNREGTEAFF; CDR3nt: TGTGCCAGCAGTAACAGGGAGGGCACTGAAGCTTTCTTT; j_gene: TRBJ1-1; v_gene: TRBV5-4; d_gene: -; abundance: -
CDR3aa: CAISEDKNEQFF; CDR3nt: TGTGCCATCAGTGAGGACAAGAATGAGCAGTTCTTC; j_gene: TRBJ2-1; v_gene: TRBV10-3; d_gene: -; abundance: -
CDR3aa: CASSLGVYEQYF; CDR3nt: TGTGCCAGCAGCTTAGGCGTCTACGAGCAGTACTTC; j_gene: TRBJ2-7; v_gene: TRBV7-9; d_gene: -; abundance: -
CDR3aa: CASSYYERAQDSTDTQYF; CDR3nt: TGTGCCAGCAGTTATTATGAGAGGGCCCAAGATAGCACAGATACGCAGTATTTT; j_gene: TRBJ2-3; v_gene: TRBV6-9; d_gene: -; abundance: -
CDR3aa: CASSIGTYSYNEQFF; CDR3nt: TGTGCCAGTAGTATTGGGACTTATTCCTACAATGAGCAGTTCTTC; j_gene: TRBJ2-1; v_gene: TRBV19; d_gene: -; abundance: -
CDR3aa: CASSFGVNGEQYF; CDR3nt: TGTGCCAGCAGCTTCGGGGTCAACGGCGAGCAGTACTTC; j_gene: TRBJ2-7; v_gene: TRBV7-9; d_gene: -; abundance: -
CDR3aa: CASSLRTALNTEAFF; CDR3nt: TGTGCCAGCAGTTTACGGACAGCCTTAAACACTGAAGCTTTCTTT; j_gene: TRBJ1-1; v_gene: TRBV28; d_gene: -; abundance: -
CDR3aa: CASSEYREAFF; CDR3nt: TGTGCCAGCAGTGAATACAGGGAAGCTTTCTTT; j_gene: TRBJ1-1; v_gene: TRBV2; d_gene: -; abundance: -
CDR3aa: CASSTGRRGYTF; CDR3nt: TGTGCCAGCTCCACAGGGAGAAGGGGCTACACCTTC; j_gene: TRBJ1-2; v_gene: TRBV27; d_gene: -; abundance: -
CDR3aa: CASSYIAGYTGELFF; CDR3nt: TGTGCCAGCAGTTACATAGCGGGTTACACCGGGGAGCTGTTTTTT; j_gene: TRBJ2-2; v_gene: TRBV6-6; d_gene: TRBD2; abundance: few
CDR3aa: CASRTTGRRHYGYTF; CDR3nt: TGTGCCAGCAGGACCACAGGGCGCCGTCACTATGGCTACACCTTC; j_gene: TRBJ1-2; v_gene: TRBV27; d_gene: -; abundance: -
CDR3aa: CASSLSGRASEQFF; CDR3nt: TGCGCCAGCAGCTTAAGCGGGAGGGCAAGTGAGCAGTTCTTC; j_gene: TRBJ2-1; v_gene: TRBV5-1; d_gene: TRBD2; abundance: -
CDR3aa: CASRTRGRGVNTEAFF; CDR3nt: TGTGCCAGCAGAACCAGGGGGCGCGGGGTGAACACTGAAGCTTTCTTT; j_gene: TRBJ1-1; v_gene: TRBV28; d_gene: TRBD1; abundance: few
CDR3aa: CASSLSLRQETQYF; CDR3nt: TGTGCCAGCAGTTTAAGTTTACGGCAAGAGACCCAGTACTTC; j_gene: TRBJ2-5; v_gene: TRBV27; d_gene: -; abundance: -
CDR3aa: CASSQVQGAIDTQYF; CDR3nt: TGTGCCAGCAGCCAAGTACAGGGGGCAATCGATACGCAGTATTTT; j_gene: TRBJ2-3; v_gene: TRBV14; d_gene: TRBD1; abundance: -
CDR3aa: CAWSALGDRGRGFQFF; CDR3nt: TGTGCCTGGAGTGCCCTCGGGGACAGGGGACGGGGTTTCCAGTTCTTC; j_gene: TRBJ2-1; v_gene: TRBV30; d_gene: TRBD1; abundance: -
CDR3aa: CASNGRDRGLREQYF; CDR3nt: TGTGCCAGCAATGGCCGGGACAGGGGGCTGCGGGAGCAGTACTTC; j_gene: TRBJ2-7; v_gene: TRBV6-1; d_gene: TRBD1; abundance: -
CDR3aa: CSVERDSSYEQYF; CDR3nt: TGCAGCGTTGAGCGGGACAGCTCCTACGAGCAGTACTTC; j_gene: TRBJ2-7; v_gene: TRBV29-1; d_gene: -; abundance: -
CDR3aa: CASSLIADFYNEQFF; CDR3nt: TGTGCCAGCAGCTTAATAGCGGATTTCTACAATGAGCAGTTCTTC; j_gene: TRBJ2-1; v_gene: TRBV7-2; d_gene: -; abundance: once